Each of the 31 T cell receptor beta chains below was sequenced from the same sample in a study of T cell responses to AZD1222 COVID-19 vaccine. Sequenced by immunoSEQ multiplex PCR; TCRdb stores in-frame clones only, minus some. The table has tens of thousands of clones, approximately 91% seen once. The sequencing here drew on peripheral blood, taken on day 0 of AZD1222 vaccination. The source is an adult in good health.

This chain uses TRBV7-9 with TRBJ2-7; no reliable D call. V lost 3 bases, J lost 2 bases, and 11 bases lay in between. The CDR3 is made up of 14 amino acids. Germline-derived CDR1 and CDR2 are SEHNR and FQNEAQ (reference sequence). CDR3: CASSFGRTTYEQYF. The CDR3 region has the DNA TGTGCCAGCAGCTTTGGACGGACCACCTACGAGCAGTACTTC.

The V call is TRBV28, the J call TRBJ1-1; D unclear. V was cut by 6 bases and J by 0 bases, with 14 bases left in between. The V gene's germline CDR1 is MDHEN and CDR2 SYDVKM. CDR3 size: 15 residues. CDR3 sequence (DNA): TGTGCCAGCAGCCCCTCGGTAGGCTTGAACACTGAAGCTTTCTTT. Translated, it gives CASSPSVGLNTEAFF.

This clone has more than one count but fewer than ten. The CDR3 DNA reads as TGTGCCAGCAGCCCCATTCTAGCGGGGGGGCAAGAGACCCAGTACTTC. Translation gives CASSPILAGGQETQYF. The chain links TRBV7-2 to TRBJ2-5, with 12 nucleotides matching TRBD2. CDR3 length: 16 amino acids. The trim removed 5 bases at V and 2 bases at J, leaving 6 bases unmatched. CDR1 and CDR2 from the germline V gene are SGHTA and FQGNSA.

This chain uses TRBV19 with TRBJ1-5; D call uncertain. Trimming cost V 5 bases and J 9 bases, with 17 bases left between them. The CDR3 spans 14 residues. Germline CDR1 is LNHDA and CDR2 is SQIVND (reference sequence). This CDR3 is CASSPSRGDGPQHF. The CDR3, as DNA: TGTGCCAGTAGTCCCTCCCGAGGCGACGGGCCCCAGCATTTT.

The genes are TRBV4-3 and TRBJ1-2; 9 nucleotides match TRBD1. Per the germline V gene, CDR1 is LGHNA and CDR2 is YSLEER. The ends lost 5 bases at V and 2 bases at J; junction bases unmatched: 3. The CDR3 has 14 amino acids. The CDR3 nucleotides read TGCGCCAGCAGCTTAGGACAGGGGAACTATGGCTACACCTTC. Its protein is CASSLGQGNYGYTF.

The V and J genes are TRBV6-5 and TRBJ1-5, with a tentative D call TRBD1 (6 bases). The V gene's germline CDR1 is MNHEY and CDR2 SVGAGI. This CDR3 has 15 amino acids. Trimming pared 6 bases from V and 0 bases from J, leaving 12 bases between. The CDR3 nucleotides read TGTGCCAGCAGACGTGGACAGTATAGCAATCAGCCCCAGCATTTT. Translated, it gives CASRRGQYSNQPQHF.

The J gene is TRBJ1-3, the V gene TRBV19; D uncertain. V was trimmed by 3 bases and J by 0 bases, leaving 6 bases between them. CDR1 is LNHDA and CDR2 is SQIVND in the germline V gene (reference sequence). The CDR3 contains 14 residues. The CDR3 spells CASSIWGSGNTIYF. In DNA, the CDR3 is TGTGCCAGTAGTATCTGGGGCTCTGGAAACACCATATATTTT.

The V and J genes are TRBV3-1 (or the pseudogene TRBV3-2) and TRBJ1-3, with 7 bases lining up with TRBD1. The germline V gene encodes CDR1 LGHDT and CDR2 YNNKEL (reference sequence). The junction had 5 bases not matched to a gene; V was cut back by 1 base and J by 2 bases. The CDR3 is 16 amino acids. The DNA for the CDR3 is TGTGCCAGCAGCCAAGGACAGGGTTATACTGGAAACACCATATATTTT. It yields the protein CASSQGQGYTGNTIYF.

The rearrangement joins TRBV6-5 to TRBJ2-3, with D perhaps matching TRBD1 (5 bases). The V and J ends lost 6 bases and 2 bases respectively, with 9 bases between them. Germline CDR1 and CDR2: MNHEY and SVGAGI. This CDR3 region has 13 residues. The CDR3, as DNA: TGTGCCAGCAGAGAGACAGCCACAGATACGCAGTATTTT. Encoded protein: CASRETATDTQYF.

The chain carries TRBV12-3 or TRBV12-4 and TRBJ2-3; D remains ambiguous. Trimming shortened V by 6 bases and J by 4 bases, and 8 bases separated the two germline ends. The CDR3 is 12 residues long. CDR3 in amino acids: CASRALADTQYF. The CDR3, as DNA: TGTGCCAGCAGGGCCCTCGCAGATACGCAGTATTTT.

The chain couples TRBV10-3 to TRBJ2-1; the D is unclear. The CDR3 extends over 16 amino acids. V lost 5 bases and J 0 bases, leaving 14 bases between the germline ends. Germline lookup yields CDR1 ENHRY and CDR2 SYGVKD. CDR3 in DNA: TGTGCCATCAGTCCGGGTCCTCAGAGCTCCTACAATGAGCAGTTCTTC. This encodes CAISPGPQSSYNEQFF.

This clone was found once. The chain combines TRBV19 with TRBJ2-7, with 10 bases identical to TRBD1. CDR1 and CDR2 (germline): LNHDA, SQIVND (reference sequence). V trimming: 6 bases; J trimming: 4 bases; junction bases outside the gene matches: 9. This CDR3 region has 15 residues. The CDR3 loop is CASSIAGQGLYEQYF. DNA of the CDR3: TGTGCCAGTAGCATTGCGGGACAGGGGTTGTACGAGCAGTACTTC.

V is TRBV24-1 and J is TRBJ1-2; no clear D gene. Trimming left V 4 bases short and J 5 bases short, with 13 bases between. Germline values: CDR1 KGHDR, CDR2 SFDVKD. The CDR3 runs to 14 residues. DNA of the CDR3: TGTGCCACCAGTGACCCCCGGACGGCTTATGGCTACACCTTC. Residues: CATSDPRTAYGYTF.

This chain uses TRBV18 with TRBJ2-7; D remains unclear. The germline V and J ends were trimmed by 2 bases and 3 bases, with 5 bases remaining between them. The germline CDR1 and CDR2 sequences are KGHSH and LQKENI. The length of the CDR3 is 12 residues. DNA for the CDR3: TGTGCCAGCTCACCAGGGGACTACGAGCAGTACTTC. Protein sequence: CASSPGDYEQYF.

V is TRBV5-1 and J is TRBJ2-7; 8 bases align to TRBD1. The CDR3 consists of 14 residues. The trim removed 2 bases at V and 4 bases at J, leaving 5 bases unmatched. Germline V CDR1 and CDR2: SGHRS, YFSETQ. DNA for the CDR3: TGCGCCAGCAGCTTTGGCAGGGGGCGGTACGAGCAGTACTTC. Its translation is CASSFGRGRYEQYF.

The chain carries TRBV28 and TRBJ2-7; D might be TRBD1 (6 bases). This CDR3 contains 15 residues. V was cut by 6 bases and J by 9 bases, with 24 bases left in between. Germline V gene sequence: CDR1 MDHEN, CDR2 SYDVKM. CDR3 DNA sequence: TGTGCCAGCAGGGGTGCCGGGACATTCGGCTTCGGGCAGTACTTC. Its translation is CASRGAGTFGFGQYF.

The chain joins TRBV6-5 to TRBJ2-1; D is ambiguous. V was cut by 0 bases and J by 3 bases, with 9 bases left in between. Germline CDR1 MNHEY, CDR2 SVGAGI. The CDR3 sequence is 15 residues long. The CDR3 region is CASSYSGRHYNEQFF. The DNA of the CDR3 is TGTGCCAGCAGTTACTCAGGCAGACACTACAATGAGCAGTTCTTC.

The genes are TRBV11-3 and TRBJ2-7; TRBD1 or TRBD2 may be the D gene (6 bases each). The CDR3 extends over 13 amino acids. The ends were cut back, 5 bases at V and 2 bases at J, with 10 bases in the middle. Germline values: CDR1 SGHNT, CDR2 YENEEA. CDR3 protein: CASSKGEAYEQYF. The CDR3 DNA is TGTGCCAGCAGCAAGGGGGAGGCCTACGAGCAGTACTTC.

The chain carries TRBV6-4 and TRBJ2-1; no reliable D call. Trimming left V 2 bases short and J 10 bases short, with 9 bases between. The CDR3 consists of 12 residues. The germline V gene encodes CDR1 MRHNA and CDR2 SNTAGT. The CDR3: CASSDGAPEQFF. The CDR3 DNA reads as TGTGCCAGCAGTGACGGTGCCCCGGAGCAGTTCTTC.

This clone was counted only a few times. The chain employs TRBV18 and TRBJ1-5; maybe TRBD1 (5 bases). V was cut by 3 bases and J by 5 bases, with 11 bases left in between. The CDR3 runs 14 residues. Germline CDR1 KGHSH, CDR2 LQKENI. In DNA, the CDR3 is TGTGCCAGCTCACCCTTGGACACGGATCAGCCCCAGCATTTT. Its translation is CASSPLDTDQPQHF.

The CDR3 sequence: CASSSGVLQPQHF. The CDR3 nucleotides read TGTGCCAGCAGCTCAGGGGTTCTTCAGCCCCAGCATTTT. This sequence joins TRBV7-3 and TRBJ1-5; weak D call: TRBD1 (6 bases). The length of the CDR3 is 13 residues. Germline loops: CDR1 SGHTA, CDR2 FQGTGA. V was shortened by 4 bases and J by 6 bases, with 10 bases between the two germline ends.

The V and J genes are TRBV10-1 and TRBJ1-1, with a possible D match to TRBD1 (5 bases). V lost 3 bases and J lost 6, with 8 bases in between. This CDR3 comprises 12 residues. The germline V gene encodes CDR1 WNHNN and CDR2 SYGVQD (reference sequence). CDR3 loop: CASSDREAEAFF. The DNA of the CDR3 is TGCGCCAGCAGTGACAGGGAGGCTGAAGCTTTCTTT.

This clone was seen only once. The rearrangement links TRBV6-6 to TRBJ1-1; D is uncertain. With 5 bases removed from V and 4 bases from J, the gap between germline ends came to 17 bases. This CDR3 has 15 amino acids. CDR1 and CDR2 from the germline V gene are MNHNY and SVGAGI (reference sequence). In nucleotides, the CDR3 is TGTGCCAGCAGTCTCCCCGGCAGAAGACTCACTGAAGCTTTCTTT. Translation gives CASSLPGRRLTEAFF.

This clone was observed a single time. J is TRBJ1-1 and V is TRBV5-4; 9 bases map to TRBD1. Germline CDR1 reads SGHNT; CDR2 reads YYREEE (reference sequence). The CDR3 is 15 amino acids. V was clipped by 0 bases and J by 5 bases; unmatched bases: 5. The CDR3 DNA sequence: TGTGCCAGCAGCTTGGAGCGGGACAGGGAAACTGAAGCTTTCTTT. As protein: CASSLERDRETEAFF.

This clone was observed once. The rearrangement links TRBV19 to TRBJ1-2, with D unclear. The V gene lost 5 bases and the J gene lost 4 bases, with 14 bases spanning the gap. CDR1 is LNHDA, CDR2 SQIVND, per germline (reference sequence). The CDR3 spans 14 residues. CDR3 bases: TGTGCCAGTAGTGACCAGGAGAGGTTCTATGGCTACACCTTC. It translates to CASSDQERFYGYTF.

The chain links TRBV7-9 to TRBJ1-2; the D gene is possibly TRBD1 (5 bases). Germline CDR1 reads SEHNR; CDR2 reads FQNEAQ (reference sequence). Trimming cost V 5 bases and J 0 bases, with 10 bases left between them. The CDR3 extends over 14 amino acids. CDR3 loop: CASSPRTSNYGYTF. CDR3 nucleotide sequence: TGTGCCAGCAGCCCAAGGACATCTAACTATGGCTACACCTTC.

CDR3 bases: TGTGCCAGCAGTTACCCGGGTGGCGTACGCTCCTACGAGCAGTACTTC. It specifies CASSYPGGVRSYEQYF. The V call is TRBV6-6, the J call TRBJ2-7, with unresolved D. The CDR3 extends over 16 amino acids. V gave up 2 bases and J gave up 0 bases, with 14 bases separating them. CDR1 and CDR2 (germline): MNHNY, SVGAGI (reference sequence).

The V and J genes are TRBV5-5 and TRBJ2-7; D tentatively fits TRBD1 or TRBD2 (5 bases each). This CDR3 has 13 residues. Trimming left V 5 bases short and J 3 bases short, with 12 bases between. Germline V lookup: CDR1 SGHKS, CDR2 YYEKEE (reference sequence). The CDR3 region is CASRLDRNYEQYF. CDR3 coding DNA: TGTGCCAGCAGACTAGACAGAAACTACGAGCAGTACTTC.

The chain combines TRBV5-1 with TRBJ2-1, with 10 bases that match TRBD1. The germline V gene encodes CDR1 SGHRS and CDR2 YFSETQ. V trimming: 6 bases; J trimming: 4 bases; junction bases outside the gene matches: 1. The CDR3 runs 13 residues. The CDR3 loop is CASTGQGYNEQFF. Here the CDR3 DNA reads TGCGCCAGCACGGGACAGGGGTACAATGAGCAGTTCTTC.

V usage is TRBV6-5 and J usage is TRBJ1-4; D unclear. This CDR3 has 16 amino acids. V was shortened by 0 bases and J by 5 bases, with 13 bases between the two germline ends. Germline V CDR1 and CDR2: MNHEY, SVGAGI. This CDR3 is CASSYSMVRGNEKLFF. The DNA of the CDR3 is TGTGCCAGCAGTTACTCGATGGTCCGGGGAAATGAAAAACTGTTTTTT.

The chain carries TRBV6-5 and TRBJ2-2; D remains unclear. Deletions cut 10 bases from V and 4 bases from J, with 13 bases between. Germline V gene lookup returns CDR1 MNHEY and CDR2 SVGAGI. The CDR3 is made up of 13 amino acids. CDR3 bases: TGTGCCACTTTCCTGGGGATCACCGGGGAGCTGTTTTTT. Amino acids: CATFLGITGELFF.